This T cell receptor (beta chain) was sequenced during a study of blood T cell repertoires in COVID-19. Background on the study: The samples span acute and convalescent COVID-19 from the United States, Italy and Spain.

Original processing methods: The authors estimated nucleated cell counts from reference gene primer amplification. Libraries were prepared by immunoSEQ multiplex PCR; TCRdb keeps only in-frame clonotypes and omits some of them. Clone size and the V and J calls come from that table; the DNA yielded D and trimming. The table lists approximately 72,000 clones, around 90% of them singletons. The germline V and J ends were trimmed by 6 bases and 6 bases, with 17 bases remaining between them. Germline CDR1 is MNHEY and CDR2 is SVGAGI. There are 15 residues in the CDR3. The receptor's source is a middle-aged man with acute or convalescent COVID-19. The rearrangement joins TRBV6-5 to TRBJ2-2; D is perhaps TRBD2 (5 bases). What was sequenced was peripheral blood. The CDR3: CASRTGSAGAGELFF. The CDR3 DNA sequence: TGTGCCAGCAGAACGGGCTCCGCCGGGGCCGGGGAGCTGTTTTTT.